A selection of T cell receptor beta chains follows, all from one sample in a study of blood T cells in healthy people across ages. TCRdb re-called the 5' RACE reads through MiXCR, storing one row per CDR3 protein. This sample has hundreds of thousands of distinct CDR3 sequences, with around 45% found just once. The source material was blood. The receptor source for this set is a woman aged 55 to 70 in good health. Each CDR3 is given with its conserved first and last residue.

CDR3aa	v_gene	j_gene
CASSQGRGQTYEQYF	TRBV4-3	TRBJ2-7
CASSEGGRWGEQFF	TRBV27	TRBJ2-1
CASSPRQGLLDGYTF	TRBV27	TRBJ1-2
CASSLHLGVQFF	TRBV5-1	TRBJ2-1
CASSYSYRYNEQYF	TRBV6-5	TRBJ2-5
CSVTLGGLEGYTF	TRBV29-1	TRBJ1-2
CASRQRHAENNEQFF	TRBV6-1	TRBJ2-1
CASSQLRGETQYF	TRBV4-3	TRBJ2-5
CASSQGLVSYNEQFF	TRBV4-3	TRBJ2-1
CASSLTGTSGYEQYF	TRBV7-3	TRBJ2-7
CASSLGTSVNNEQFF	TRBV7-9	TRBJ2-1
CPSSQVGSRGNEQFF	TRBV3-1	TRBJ2-1
CAWSRLRGKGTYEQYF	TRBV30	.
CASSPLAGVTVEQYF	TRBV7-3	TRBJ2-5
CASSLIFLQGNEQFF	TRBV7-2	TRBJ2-1
CATSRGGQGASNSPLHF	TRBV15	TRBJ1-6
CASSSLNTYEQYF	TRBV6-5	TRBJ2-7
CATSASGALGGYTF	TRBV7-9	TRBJ1-2
CASSINRFTEAFF	TRBV27	TRBJ1-1
CASSLVSWGVDGYTF	TRBV7-9	TRBJ1-2
CAVAPGLEAFF	TRBV7-9	TRBJ1-1
CSVVLTGGGLNEQFF	TRBV29-1	TRBJ2-1
CASSGPDRKETQYF	TRBV5-1	TRBJ2-5
CASSPSLGPGKETQYF	TRBV6-2/TRBV6-3	TRBJ2-5
CSAKPGGRVRYF	TRBV20-1	TRBJ2-4
CASSVQSEAFF	TRBV2	TRBJ1-1
CASSGQSLEETQYF	TRBV6-4	TRBJ2-5
CASEQGQGYGYTF	TRBV12-3/TRBV12-4	TRBJ1-2
CASSQIAGRYNEQFF	TRBV11-2	TRBJ2-1
CSAREGGIDYVQYF	TRBV20-1	TRBJ2-5
CASRTTGVETQYF	TRBV12-3/TRBV12-4	TRBJ2-5
CASSLGVRSGPTDTQYF	TRBV7-3	TRBJ2-3
CASGLAHEGYEQYF	TRBV4-3	.
CSAQGLAGGPEVTDTQYF	TRBV20-1	TRBJ2-3
CASSARMGLAGYNEQFF	TRBV6-6	TRBJ2-1
CASSSLTPARGYTF	TRBV5-1	TRBJ1-2
CASSLLKRDLKARQGFNYGYTF	TRBV11-2	TRBJ1-2
CASSSGSAPRAYGYTF	TRBV5-5	TRBJ1-2
CASSAPGNSYEQYF	TRBV9	TRBJ2-7
CASAGEGATSYEQYF	TRBV27	TRBJ2-7
CASKLAGGGEQFF	TRBV19	TRBJ2-1